The source of this T cell receptor (beta chain) is a study of blood T cell repertoires in COVID-19. Study as a whole: T cells, B-cell-depleted T cells, or PBMCs supplied cDNA or gDNA.

V was cut by 0 bases and J by 4 bases, with 12 bases left in between. The CDR3 extends over 15 amino acids. Germline V CDR1 and CDR2: SNHLY, FYNNEI. The cohort comprised adults aged roughly 18 to 100 years residing in approximately 25 US areas. Authors' processing steps: Amplification from reference gene primers served as the basis for estimated nucleated cell counts. Method: immunoSEQ multiplex PCR; TCRdb's copy keeps in-frame clones and lacks some. The DNA gave D and trimming, while V, J and clone size come from that table. The sample includes about 260,000 clones, around 89% seen only once; the top ten take 0.85% to 0.9%.

Specimen: PBMCs or T cells enriched from blood (not recorded which). J is TRBJ1-2 and V is TRBV2, with D unresolved. This sequence originates from a man aged 45 to 65 who had been exposed to COVID-19. CDR3 protein: CASSEALGRTYGYTF. The CDR3 DNA reads as TGTGCCAGCAGTGAAGCGCTTGGGAGGACCTATGGCTACACCTTC. Drawing the rest from reference TRBV2 and TRBJ1-2, the complete variable domain is EPEVTQTPSHQVTQMGQEVILRCVPISNHLYFYWYRQILGQKVEFLVSFYNNEISEKSEIFDDQFSVERPDGSNFTLKIRSTKLEDSAMYFCASSEALGRTYGYTFGSGTRLTVV.